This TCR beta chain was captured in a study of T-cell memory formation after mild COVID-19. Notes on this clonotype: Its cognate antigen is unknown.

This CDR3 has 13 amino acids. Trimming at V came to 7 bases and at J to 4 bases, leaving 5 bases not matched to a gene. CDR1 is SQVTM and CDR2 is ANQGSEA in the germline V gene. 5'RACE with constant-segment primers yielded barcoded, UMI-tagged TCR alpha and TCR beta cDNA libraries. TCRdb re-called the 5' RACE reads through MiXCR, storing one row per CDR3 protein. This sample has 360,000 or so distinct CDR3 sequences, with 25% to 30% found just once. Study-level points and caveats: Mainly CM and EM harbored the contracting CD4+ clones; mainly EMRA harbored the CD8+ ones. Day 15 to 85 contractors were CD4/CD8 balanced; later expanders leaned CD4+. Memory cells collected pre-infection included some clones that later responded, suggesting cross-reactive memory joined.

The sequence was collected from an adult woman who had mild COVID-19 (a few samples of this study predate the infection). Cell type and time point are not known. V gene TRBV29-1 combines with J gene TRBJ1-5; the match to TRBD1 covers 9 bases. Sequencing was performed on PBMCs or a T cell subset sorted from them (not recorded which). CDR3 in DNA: TGCAGCGCCGGGGACAGGGAGAATCAGCCCCAGCATTTT. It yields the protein CSAGDRENQPQHF.